The sequence of this T cell receptor beta chain was determined in a study of identical twins. Points from the study as a whole: Abundant beta clonotypes from cord blood bore fewer insertions; memory repertoires lacked this pattern. Out-of-frame alpha sequences shared between twins exhibited an excess of low generation probability. Analyses of zero insertions could be partly confounded by invariant MAIT and iNKT cells.

Donors were all healthy Caucasians. Concerning this clonotype: Antigen specificity is unknown.

The CDR3 covers 13 residues. Germline V gene sequence: CDR1 SGHRS, CDR2 YFSETQ. Trimming took 0 bases from V and 8 from J, leaving 9 bases between them. TCRdb re-analysed the 5' RACE reads in MiXCR, keeping a single row per CDR3 protein. The sample has 1.5 million to 2 million distinct CDR3 sequences; about 32% are singletons. The chain couples TRBV5-1 to TRBJ2-4; D might be TRBD1 (6 bases). This receptor was identified in a newborn girl in good health. Sequencing used cord blood. For the CDR3, the DNA is TGCGCCAGCAGCTTGGTAAACAGGGACATTCAGTACTTC. This translates into CASSLVNRDIQYF.